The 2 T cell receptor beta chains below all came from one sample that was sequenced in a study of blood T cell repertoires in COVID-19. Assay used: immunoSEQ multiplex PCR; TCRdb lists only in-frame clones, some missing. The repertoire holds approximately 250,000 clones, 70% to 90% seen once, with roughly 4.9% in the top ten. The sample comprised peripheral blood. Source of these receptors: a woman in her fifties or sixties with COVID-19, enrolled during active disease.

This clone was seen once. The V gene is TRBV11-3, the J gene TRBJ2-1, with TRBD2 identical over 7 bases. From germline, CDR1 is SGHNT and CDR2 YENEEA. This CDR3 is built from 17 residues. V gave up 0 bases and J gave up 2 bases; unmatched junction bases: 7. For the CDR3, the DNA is TGTGCCAGCAGCTTAGACCGGAGGGCGGGAGCCTACAATGAGCAGTTCTTC. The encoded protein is CASSLDRRAGAYNEQFF. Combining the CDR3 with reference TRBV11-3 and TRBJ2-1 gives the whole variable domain EAGVVQSPRYKIIEKKQPVAFWCNPISGHNTLYWYLQNLGQGPELLIRYENEEAVDDSQLPKDRFSAERLKGVDSTLKIQPAELGDSAVYLCASSLDRRAGAYNEQFFGPGTRLTVL.

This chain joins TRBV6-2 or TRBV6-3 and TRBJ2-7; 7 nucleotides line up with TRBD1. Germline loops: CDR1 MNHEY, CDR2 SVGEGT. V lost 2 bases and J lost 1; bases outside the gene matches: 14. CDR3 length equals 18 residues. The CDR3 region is CASSYLVRRQGVSYEQYF. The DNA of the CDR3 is TGTGCCAGCAGTTACCTGGTCAGGAGACAGGGCGTTTCCTACGAGCAGTACTTC.